One sample yielded the 9 T cell receptor beta chains listed below, sequenced in a study of CD8 T cells in Susac syndrome. Random hexamers were used to reverse transcribe an amount of roughly 0.5 to 1 ug RNA. TCRdb ran MiXCR on the immunoSEQ multiplex PCR reads and lists one entry per CDR3 protein. The sample lists about 200,000 distinct CDR3 sequences, roughly 96% occurring once. Sequenced material: CD4+ T cells from PBMCs. The receptors come from a human donor with multiple sclerosis.

The chain couples TRBV10-1 to TRBJ1-2; D uncertain. CDR1 is WNHNN and CDR2 is SYGVQD in the germline V gene (reference sequence). The CDR3 consists of 12 residues. V gave up 6 bases and J gave up 2 bases, with 7 bases separating them. CDR3 residues: CASRGTNYGYTF. Here the CDR3 DNA reads TGCGCCAGCAGGGGAACCAACTATGGCTACACCTTC.

CDR3: CASSALFYGYTF. In DNA form, the CDR3 reads TGTGCCAGCAGCGCGTTGTTCTATGGCTACACCTTC. This sequence joins TRBV9 and TRBJ1-2; unclear D gene. Germline CDR1 is SGDLS and CDR2 is YYNGEE. This CDR3 is 12 amino acids long. The germline V and J ends were trimmed by 3 bases and 4 bases, with 7 bases remaining between them.

The chain employs TRBV5-4 and TRBJ2-7; 7 bases line up with TRBD1. The CDR3 has 14 residues. V lost 4 bases to trimming and J lost 3 bases; unmatched junction nucleotides: 7. Looked up from germline, CDR1 is SGHNT and CDR2 is YYREEE (reference sequence). The CDR3 reads CASSPSTGRYEQYF. The CDR3 coding sequence is TGTGCCAGCAGCCCATCGACAGGGCGCTACGAGCAGTACTTC.

The V gene is TRBV19, the J gene TRBJ2-5, with 11 bases identical to TRBD2. Germline V lookup: CDR1 LNHDA, CDR2 SQIVND (reference sequence). The CDR3 length is 12 residues. V trimming: 10 bases; J trimming: 7 bases; junction bases outside the gene matches: 5. The CDR3 region has the DNA TGTGCCACGGGACTAGCGGCTGGGACCCAGTACTTC. It encodes CATGLAAGTQYF.

The gene calls are TRBV5-4 and TRBJ1-1; D is uncertain. CDR1 and CDR2 (germline): SGHNT, YYREEE (reference sequence). The V end lost 2 bases, the J end lost 3 bases, and 5 bases lay between the germline ends. The CDR3 has 12 amino acids. CDR3 DNA sequence: TGTGCCAGCAGCTTCGAGGACACTGAAGCTTTCTTT. Encoded protein: CASSFEDTEAFF.

This chain uses TRBV29-1 with TRBJ2-2; no firm D call. CDR1 SQVTM and CDR2 ANQGSEA come from the germline V gene. V lost 4 bases and J 0 bases, leaving 6 bases between the germline ends. There are 13 residues in the CDR3. The CDR3 here is CSVAGPNTGELFF. The CDR3 bases are TGCAGCGTTGCCGGGCCGAACACCGGGGAGCTGTTTTTT.

The chain employs TRBV20-1 and TRBJ1-1, with D tentatively TRBD1 (5 bases). V was pared by 4 bases and J by 0 bases, with 15 bases between. There are 15 residues in the CDR3. The germline V gene has CDR1 DFQATT and CDR2 SNEGSKA (reference sequence). CDR3 DNA: TGCAGTGCTACGAGGGCGGGACTTCTGAACACTGAAGCTTTCTTT. It yields the protein CSATRAGLLNTEAFF.

The chain is built from TRBV20-1 and TRBJ2-4; D remains ambiguous. Germline V CDR1 and CDR2: DFQATT, SNEGSKA (reference sequence). The CDR3 spans 13 residues. V lost 1 base and J lost 8, with 12 bases in between. CDR3 coding DNA: TGCAGTGCTAGAGGTCCGGGTCCGGACATTCAGTACTTC. Amino acids: CSARGPGPDIQYF.

J is TRBJ2-3 and V is TRBV9; D not resolved. This CDR3 is built from 16 residues. Germline lookup yields CDR1 SGDLS and CDR2 YYNGEE. V was cut by 0 bases and J by 1 base, with 12 bases left in between. The CDR3 sequence: CASSVVPFGGTDTQYF. The CDR3 nucleotides read TGTGCCAGCAGCGTAGTCCCCTTTGGAGGCACAGATACGCAGTATTTT.